The T cell receptor beta chain described here comes from a study of regulatory T cells in long-lasting Graves disease. This clonotype was counted many times. The authors built TCR beta libraries using iRepertoire HTBI primers and Arm-PCR of CDR3 regions. TCRdb reanalysed the multiplex PCR reads using MiXCR and keeps one entry per CDR3 protein. The profile shows around 500,000 distinct CDR3 sequences, approximately 12% of them singletons. The length of the CDR3 is 12 residues. Germline assignment: CDR1 SNHLY and CDR2 FYNNEI. Trimming left V 3 bases short and J 8 bases short, with 10 bases between. Noted time point: newly diagnosed GD, antithyroid drugs for less than 3 months. Extracted PBMC RNA gave rise to the TCR library. Separately, the same data were catalogued under a study of T cells in Graves' hyperthyroidism and ophthalmopathy. That work adds: In blood, most of the thyroid clonotypes expanded above 0.001 were also present.

Specimen: peripheral blood mononuclear cells (PBMCs), collected at new diagnosis, from a patient treated with antithyroid drugs. The receptor comes from a man aged 25-45 years with Graves disease. The chain carries TRBV2 and TRBJ1-2, with D possibly being TRBD1 (5 bases). CDR3 protein: CASSDWGLGYTF. The CDR3 DNA sequence: TGTGCCAGCAGTGACTGGGGACTGGGCTACACCTTC.